What follows are 26 T cell receptor beta chains derived from one specimen sequenced in a study of CXCR3-negative and CXCR3-positive naive CD8 T cells. Study outcomes and limitations: For CXCR3-positive naive cells, TRB CDR3s were more hydrophobic than those of CXCR3-negative naive cells.

Libraries were UMI-labeled 5' RACE TRB cDNA. TCRdb reprocessed the 5' RACE reads; each CDR3 protein has one entry and no DNA is given. The repertoire shows 150,000 to 180,000 distinct CDR3 sequences; the top ten hold approximately 0.46%. No antigen is known for these receptors. The sample comprised naive CXCR3+ CD8+ T cells from blood. The subset was: CD45RO-CCR7+CD27+CD95- naive CD8+ T cells expressing CXCR3 (TNR3+). The receptors derive from a human donor in good health. Some clones in this sample may be carry-over from other donors' samples.

CDR3 residues: CATAGQGTYNEQFF. This chain uses TRBV28 with TRBJ2-1; TCRdb indicates TRBD1, and absent DNA this call remains unverified. In germline, CDR1 is MDHEN, CDR2 SYDVKM. There are 14 residues in the CDR3.

The chain recombines TRBV11-2 with TRBJ2-7; checking the TCRdb D call of TRBD2 is not possible without DNA. The germline V gene encodes CDR1 SGHAT and CDR2 FQNNGV. The CDR3 length is 13 residues. The CDR3 is CASSLPSNYEQYF.

J is TRBJ2-1 and V is TRBV7-8; TCRdb designates TRBD2, a call that cannot be tested without DNA. The CDR3 extends over 15 amino acids. The germline V gene has CDR1 SGHVS and CDR2 FQNEAQ. CDR3 amino acids: CASSLTSGGSNEQFF. Looking up the rest from reference TRBV7-8 and TRBJ2-1 gives the full variable domain: GAGVSQSPRYKVAKRGQDVALRCDPISGHVSLFWYQQALGQGPEFLTYFQNEAQLDKSGLPSDRFFAERPEGSVSTLKIQRTQQEDSAVYLCASSLTSGGSNEQFFGPGTRLTVL.

This sequence joins TRBV29-1 and TRBJ2-1; the D gene TCRdb calls, TRBD2, cannot be checked with no DNA. CDR1 is SQVTM and CDR2 is ANQGSEA in the germline V gene. The CDR3 is made up of 13 amino acids. This chain's CDR3 is CSVVVAGYNEQFF.

This chain uses TRBV7-9 with TRBJ2-7; lacking DNA, the TRBD2 call made by TCRdb goes unchecked. Germline V gives CDR1 SEHNR, CDR2 FQNEAQ (reference sequence). The CDR3 length is 15 residues. This chain's CDR3 is CASSTRTSGTYEQYF.

This CDR3 reads CASSQSDLLSTQYF. The chain has TRBV6-6 and TRBJ2-3. CDR1 is MNHNY, CDR2 SVGAGI, per germline (reference sequence). The CDR3 has 14 amino acids.

The V gene is TRBV2, the J gene TRBJ2-6; TCRdb returns TRBD1, unconfirmable since there is no DNA. Germline V gene sequence: CDR1 SNHLY, CDR2 FYNNEI. This CDR3 has 16 amino acids. CDR3 amino acids: CARTGTGGSGANVLTF.

This sequence joins TRBV7-2 and TRBJ2-1; TCRdb's D call, TRBD2, is unchecked because there is no DNA. This CDR3 has 19 amino acids. CDR1 is SGHTA and CDR2 is FQGNSA in the germline V gene. CDR3 amino acids: CASSLAGWKRGGTYNEQFF. The variable domain in full, with the rest retrieved from reference TRBV7-2 and TRBJ2-1, is GAGVSQSPSNKVTEKGKDVELRCDPISGHTALYWYRQSLGQGLEFLIYFQGNSAPDKSGLPSDRFSAERTGGSVSTLTIQRTQQEDSAVYLCASSLAGWKRGGTYNEQFFGPGTRLTVL.

The rearrangement uses TRBV6-2 or TRBV6-3 and TRBJ2-7; TCRdb designates TRBD1, a call that cannot be tested without DNA. In germline, CDR1 is MNHEY, CDR2 SVGEGT. The CDR3 contains 14 residues. CDR3 sequence: CASSYWDNSYEQYF.

The chain has TRBV6-5 and TRBJ2-6. The CDR3 is 13 amino acids. Germline CDR1 and CDR2: MNHEY and SVGAGI. The CDR3 sequence is CASGISGANVLTF.

The V call is TRBV10-2, the J call TRBJ1-1; TCRdb selects TRBD1, and the lack of DNA leaves this call unchecked. CDR3 length equals 14 residues. Germline CDR1 WSHSY, CDR2 SAAADI. CDR3 protein: CASHGGERNTEAFF.

V and J are TRBV20-1 and TRBJ2-1; the TCRdb call, TRBD2, lacks DNA for checking. Germline CDR1 and CDR2: DFQATT and SNEGSKA (reference sequence). The CDR3 contains 14 residues. CDR3 amino acids: CSASLGLAGGEQFF.

The rearrangement uses TRBV5-5 and TRBJ1-3. Germline lookup yields CDR1 SGHKS and CDR2 YYEKEE (reference sequence). The CDR3 is 15 residues long. CDR3 in amino acids: CASSLGQSSGNTIYF.

The CDR3 spells CASSQLAGGCGELFF. V gene TRBV3-2 combines with J gene TRBJ2-2; the TCRdb call, TRBD2, lacks DNA for checking. TRBV3-2 is a known pseudogene. CDR3 size: 15 residues.

This chain uses TRBV28 with TRBJ2-7; the TRBD1 assignment by TCRdb is unverifiable without DNA. Germline-derived CDR1 and CDR2 are MDHEN and SYDVKM. CDR3 length: 15 amino acids. CDR3 sequence reads: CASSSILNRVEEQYF.

This chain links TRBV5-1 with TRBJ2-7; TCRdb's D gene call, TRBD2, goes unchecked for lack of DNA. The CDR3 totals 16 residues. CDR1 and CDR2 from the germline V gene are SGHRS and YFSETQ. The CDR3 here is CASSLDLAGPTYEQYF.

The chain is built from TRBV27 and TRBJ2-1; checking the TCRdb D call of TRBD2 is not possible without DNA. Germline loops: CDR1 MNHEY, CDR2 SMNVEV (reference sequence). The CDR3 has 15 amino acids. This CDR3 is CASSLGLAGSHEQFF.

This chain joins TRBV6-2 or TRBV6-3 and TRBJ1-2; the D call from TCRdb, TRBD1, cannot be confirmed without DNA. Per the germline V gene, CDR1 is MNHEY and CDR2 is SVGEGT. The CDR3 is 21 residues long. The CDR3 loop is CASSYPRDRGRRGKRLYGYTF.

The chain carries TRBV7-9 and TRBJ2-7; there is no DNA to check the TCRdb D call of TRBD2. The CDR3 has 16 amino acids. Germline V gene lookup returns CDR1 SEHNR and CDR2 FQNEAQ (reference sequence). The chain's CDR3 is CASSQAILGPSTEQYF.

V usage is TRBV7-6 and J usage is TRBJ2-7; with no DNA, the TCRdb D assignment of TRBD1 cannot be verified. This CDR3 has 16 amino acids. Germline-derived CDR1 and CDR2 are SGHVS and FNYEAQ. The CDR3 spells CASTLLRDKSPYEQYF.

The chain is built from TRBV29-1 and TRBJ1-2. The length of the CDR3 is 11 residues. CDR1 is SQVTM and CDR2 is ANQGSEA in the germline V gene. This CDR3 reads CSVRQVYGYTF. The whole variable domain, filled in from reference TRBV29-1 and TRBJ1-2, reads SAVISQKPSRDICQRGTSLTIQCQVDSQVTMMFWYRQQPGQSLTLIATANQGSEATYESGFVIDKFPISRPNLTFSTLTVSNMSPEDSSIYLCSVRQVYGYTFGSGTRLTVV.

The V call is TRBV7-9, the J call TRBJ1-2. CDR1 SEHNR and CDR2 FQNEAQ come from the germline V gene (reference sequence). CDR3 length: 20 residues. The CDR3 sequence: CASSGDGTKRHHGTNYGYTF.

The chain couples TRBV10-3 to TRBJ2-1. Germline CDR1 reads ENHRY; CDR2 reads SYGVKD. The CDR3 length is 13 residues. CDR3 in amino acids: CADPSEAPNEQFF.

The chain is built from TRBV20-1 and TRBJ2-2; the D gene TCRdb calls, TRBD1, cannot be checked with no DNA. The CDR3 spans 18 residues. Germline V lookup: CDR1 DFQATT, CDR2 SNEGSKA (reference sequence). The CDR3 loop reads CSARDLDTGVANTGELFF.

The chain employs TRBV7-3 and TRBJ2-3; TCRdb proposes TRBD2, but this gene call is untestable without DNA. This CDR3 comprises 15 residues. CDR1 is SGHTA and CDR2 is FQGTGA in the germline V gene. The CDR3 region is CASSVGTSDTDTQYF. The full variable domain, completed using reference TRBV7-3 and TRBJ2-3, is GAGVSQTPSNKVTEKGKYVELRCDPISGHTALYWYRQSLGQGPEFLIYFQGTGAADDSGLPNDRFFAVRPEGSVSTLKIQRTERGDSAVYLCASSVGTSDTDTQYFGPGTRLTVL.

The V gene is TRBV5-6, the J gene TRBJ2-7; TCRdb selects TRBD2, and the lack of DNA leaves this call unchecked. The CDR3 has 16 amino acids. The germline gives CDR1 SGHDT, CDR2 YYEEEE. This CDR3 is CASSSNPGTSFYEQYF.